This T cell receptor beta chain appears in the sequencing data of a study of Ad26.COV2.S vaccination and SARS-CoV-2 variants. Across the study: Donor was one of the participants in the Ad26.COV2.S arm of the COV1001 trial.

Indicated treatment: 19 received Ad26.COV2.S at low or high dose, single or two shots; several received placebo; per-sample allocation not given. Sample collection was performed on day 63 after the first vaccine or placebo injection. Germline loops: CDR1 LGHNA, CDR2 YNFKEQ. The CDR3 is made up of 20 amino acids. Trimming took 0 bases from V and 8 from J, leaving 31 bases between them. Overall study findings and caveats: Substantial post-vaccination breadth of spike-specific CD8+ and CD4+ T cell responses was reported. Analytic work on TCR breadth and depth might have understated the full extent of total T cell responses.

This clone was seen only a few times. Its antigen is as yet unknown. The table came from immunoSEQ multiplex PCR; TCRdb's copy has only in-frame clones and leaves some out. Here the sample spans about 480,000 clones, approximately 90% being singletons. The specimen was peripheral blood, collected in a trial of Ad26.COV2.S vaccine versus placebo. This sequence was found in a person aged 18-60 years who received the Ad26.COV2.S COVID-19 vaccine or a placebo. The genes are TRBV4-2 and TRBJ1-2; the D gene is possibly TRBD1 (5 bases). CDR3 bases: TGTGCCAGCAGCCAAGAAATGAATCGGGGACGGATCGCCCCGAACGCGGGCTACACCTTC. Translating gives CASSQEMNRGRIAPNAGYTF.